This TCR beta chain was captured by sequencing in a study of blood T cell repertoires in COVID-19. Study-wide context: The United States, Italy and Spain were the sources of the acute and convalescent COVID-19 samples. T cells, B-cell-depleted T cells, or PBMCs supplied cDNA or gDNA.

The CDR3 runs to 12 residues. CDR1 is SGHAT, CDR2 FQNNGV, per germline. The J segment lost 8 bases and the V segment lost 5 bases, leaving 3 bases of the junction unmatched. Original handling: Estimates of nucleated cell counts were drawn from the amplification of reference gene primers. Method: immunoSEQ multiplex PCR; TCRdb's copy keeps in-frame clones and lacks some. V, J and clone size derive from that table, while D and trimming were established from the DNA sequence. The sample gives 59,000 or so clones, 73% of which show up once; roughly 18% is in the top ten. The gene calls are TRBV11-2 and TRBJ2-1; TRBD2 matches at 7 bases. The material sequenced was peripheral blood. The clonotype comes from a woman between 50 and 59 years old with active or convalescent COVID-19. The CDR3 region has the DNA TGTGCCAGCAGCCTTACTAGCGATGAGCAGTTCTTC. Its translation: CASSLTSDEQFF.